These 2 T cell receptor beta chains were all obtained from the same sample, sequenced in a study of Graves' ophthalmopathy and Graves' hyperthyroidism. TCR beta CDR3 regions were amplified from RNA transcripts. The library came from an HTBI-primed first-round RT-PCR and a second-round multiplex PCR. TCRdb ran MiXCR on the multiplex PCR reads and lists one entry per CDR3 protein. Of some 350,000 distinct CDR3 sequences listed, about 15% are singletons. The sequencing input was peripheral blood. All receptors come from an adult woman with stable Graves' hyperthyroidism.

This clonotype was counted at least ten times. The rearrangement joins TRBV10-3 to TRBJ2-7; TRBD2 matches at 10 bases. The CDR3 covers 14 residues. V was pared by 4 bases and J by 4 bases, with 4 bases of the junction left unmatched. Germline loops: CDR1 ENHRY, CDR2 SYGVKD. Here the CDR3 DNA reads TGTGCCATCAGTGCGGGGACTAGCGTTTACGAGCAGTACTTC. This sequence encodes CAISAGTSVYEQYF.

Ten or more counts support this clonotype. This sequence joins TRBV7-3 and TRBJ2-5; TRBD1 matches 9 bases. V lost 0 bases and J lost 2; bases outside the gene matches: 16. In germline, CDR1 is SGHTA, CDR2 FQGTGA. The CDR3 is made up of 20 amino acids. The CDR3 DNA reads TGTGCCAGCAGCTTAACCCGCCACCTGGGACAGGGTAGGGTTCAAGAGACCCAGTACTTC. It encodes CASSLTRHLGQGRVQETQYF.